The 7 T cell receptor beta chains reported below all come from one sample, sequenced in a study of graft-versus-host responses after intestinal transplantation. Their antigens are not known. Profiling relied on immunoSEQ multiplex PCR, and the TCRdb table lists in-frame clones only, not all of them. The repertoire consists of roughly 38,000 clones, with nearly 95% occurring once and the leading ten covering over 20%. This material consisted of unstimulated CD8+ T cells sorted from spleen or lymph node cells, taken before transplant. The receptors were sampled from a human donor who was the organ donor for an intestinal transplant.

The J gene is TRBJ2-2, the V gene TRBV4-1, with 12 bases identical to TRBD2. Germline-derived CDR1 and CDR2 are MGHRA and YSYEKL. The J segment lost 7 bases and the V segment lost 2 bases, leaving 8 bases of the junction unmatched. The CDR3 consists of 17 residues. DNA for the CDR3: TGCGCCAGCAGCCAACAGCCCCCGGGACTAGCGGGCGGGGAGCTGTTTTTT. Its protein is CASSQQPPGLAGGELFF.

The gene calls are TRBV4-1 and TRBJ2-1; 11 bases line up with TRBD2. In germline, CDR1 is MGHRA, CDR2 YSYEKL. The CDR3 is 18 amino acids. After removal of 0 bases from V and 7 bases from J, the junction contained 11 bases not matched to a gene. The CDR3 nucleotides are TGCGCCAGCAGCCAAGAAGGACATACTAGCGGGAGTACGAATGAGCAGTTCTTC. Translation gives CASSQEGHTSGSTNEQFF.

J is TRBJ2-3 and V is TRBV9; 10 positions agree with TRBD1. This CDR3 comprises 15 residues. The germline V gene has CDR1 SGDLS and CDR2 YYNGEE. V dropped 0 bases and J dropped 5; count of bases not matched to a gene: 3. CDR3 DNA: TGTGCCAGCAGCGTAGTGGACAGGGGGGAAGATACGCAGTATTTT. This codes for CASSVVDRGEDTQYF.

V usage is TRBV6-1 and J usage is TRBJ1-3; D gene ambiguous. This CDR3 has 14 residues. Germline lookup yields CDR1 MNHNS and CDR2 SASEGT. V shed 6 bases and J shed 4 bases, with 13 bases lying between them. The CDR3 region has the DNA TGTGCCAGCAGCCCTAACCTGGGAGGAAACACCATATATTTT. Translating gives CASSPNLGGNTIYF.

The chain couples TRBV19 to TRBJ2-7; D may be TRBD1 (5 bases). The V end was cut by 3 bases, the J end by 2 bases, with 11 bases between. Looked up from germline, CDR1 is LNHDA and CDR2 is SQIVND (reference sequence). The CDR3 covers 14 residues. CDR3 DNA sequence: TGTGCCAGTAGTATTAGGGCAGGGACCTACGAGCAGTACTTC. Protein sequence: CASSIRAGTYEQYF.

The CDR3 coding sequence is TGTGCCAGCATTGGGACAGGGAGACACGAGCAGTACTTC. It translates to CASIGTGRHEQYF. The chain joins TRBV2 to TRBJ2-7, with 9 bases matching TRBD1. Germline assignment: CDR1 SNHLY and CDR2 FYNNEI. V lost 7 bases, J lost 5 bases, and 6 bases stayed unmatched. This CDR3 has 13 amino acids.

The chain employs TRBV11-2 and TRBJ1-1, with a weak D call TRBD1 (6 bases). CDR3 length: 13 amino acids. Germline V gene lookup returns CDR1 SGHAT and CDR2 FQNNGV. V was clipped by 1 base and J by 5 bases, with 8 bases between them. CDR3 sequence: CASSLGQGTEAFF. CDR3 DNA sequence: TGTGCCAGCAGCTTAGGGCAGGGGACTGAAGCTTTCTTT.